This T cell receptor beta chain was documented in a study of OX40 agonist ivuxolimab in advanced cancers. At the level of the study: Previous treatment with anti-PD-1, anti-PD-L1 or anti-CTLA-4 therapy was allowed; less than 45% had received some.

To note about this clone: What it binds is not known.

Study-level results: Clonal expansion among partial responders at 0.1-3.0 mg/kg ranked near the lowest.

Produced via immunoSEQ multiplex PCR; TCRdb's table is partial and in-frame only. The sample holds more than 85,000 clones, around 88% seen once. The CDR3 runs 13 residues. V lost 3 bases, J lost 4 bases, and 2 bases stayed unmatched. The germline CDR1 and CDR2 sequences are SQVTM and ANQGSEA. The input for sequencing was CD4+ or CD8+ T cells sorted from blood, taken in a trial of the OX40 agonist ivuxolimab. The sequence came from an adult with an advanced solid tumor such as melanoma, head and neck, liver or kidney cancer. This chain uses TRBV29-1 with TRBJ1-4; 7 bases align to TRBD1. CDR3 sequence: CSVEGTVNEKLFF. The CDR3, as DNA: TGCAGCGTTGAGGGGACAGTTAATGAAAAACTGTTTTTT.